The TCR beta chain described here comes from a study of blood T cells in healthy people across ages. General observations from the study: Unknown donor CMV status possibly confounded expanded clonotype changes. Both higher diversity and more naive CD4+ cells marked long-lived donors when set against aged donors. Per million T cells, TCR beta diversity dropped roughly linearly as age increased.

Then a second PCR, running about 6 to 11 cycles, was carried out with a sample-barcoded 5' primer and a J-beta primer mix. TCRdb used MiXCR to reprocess the 5' RACE reads, holding one entry per CDR3 protein. The data contain 700,000 to 800,000 distinct CDR3 sequences, roughly 41% of them singletons. Each donor gave ten milliliters of peripheral blood. The CDR3 length is 17 residues. Germline V CDR1 and CDR2: DFQATT, SNEGSKA (reference sequence). Trimming at V came to 5 bases and at J to 5 bases, leaving 13 bases not matched to a gene. As concerns this clonotype: Its antigen is not known.

This chain links TRBV20-1 with TRBJ2-1; 12 bases map to TRBD2. Specimen: blood. This clonotype was sampled from a woman aged 55-70 years in good health. As DNA, the CDR3 is TGCAGTGCTGCGACTAGCGGGAGCCCCATCCCCCACAATGAGCAGTTCTTC. Translating it yields CSAATSGSPIPHNEQFF.